Below, 12 T cell receptor beta chains from the same sample are listed, as sequenced in a study of T cells in tuberculosis. The method was immunoSEQ multiplex PCR; TCRdb's version includes in-frame clones alone and lacks a portion of them. This table has approximately 30,000 clones, 91% appearing once. Sequencing was done on a sample of PBMCs. These receptors originate from a donor aged 10 to 29 with latent tuberculosis or without tuberculosis infection.

The chain carries TRBV2 and TRBJ2-1, with D possibly TRBD1 on 6 matching bases. The germline CDR1 and CDR2 sequences are SNHLY and FYNNEI. The CDR3 spans 13 residues. Trimming left V 5 bases short and J 7 bases short, with 12 bases between. CDR3 in amino acids: CASSQTGKNEQFF. The CDR3 coding sequence is TGTGCCAGCAGTCAAACAGGGAAAAATGAGCAGTTCTTC.

This clone was picked up one time. The J gene is TRBJ2-7, the V gene TRBV2; TRBD1 agrees at 8 bases. The CDR3 consists of 14 residues. Trimming cost V 4 bases and J 3 bases; bases outside gene matches: 5. Germline V CDR1 and CDR2: SNHLY, FYNNEI. CDR3 loop: CASSGQGAGYEQYF. The CDR3 DNA follows: TGTGCCAGCAGTGGGCAGGGGGCGGGCTACGAGCAGTACTTC.

The genes are TRBV4-1 and TRBJ1-1; weak D call: TRBD1 (5 bases). V was cut by 2 bases and J by 0 bases, with 16 bases left in between. CDR1 is MGHRA and CDR2 is YSYEKL in the germline V gene. The CDR3 runs 17 residues. CDR3 amino acids: CASSQLYQGGMNTEAFF. In DNA, the CDR3 is TGCGCCAGCAGCCAACTATACCAGGGCGGTATGAACACTGAAGCTTTCTTT.

This chain links TRBV6-1 with TRBJ2-7, with D tentatively TRBD2 (6 bases). The ends were cut back, 0 bases at V and 2 bases at J, with 14 bases in the middle. CDR3 length: 16 amino acids. CDR1 MNHNS and CDR2 SASEGT come from the germline V gene. CDR3 in amino acids: CASSEAPGGTPYEQYF. The CDR3 DNA reads TGTGCCAGCAGTGAAGCGCCTGGCGGGACCCCCTACGAGCAGTACTTC.

V and J are TRBV5-4 and TRBJ2-1; D remains ambiguous. This CDR3 has 15 residues. CDR1 and CDR2 (germline): SGHNT, YYREEE (reference sequence). Trimming removed 1 base at V and 7 bases at J, with 15 bases between. The CDR3 spells CASSLNTLGRNEQFF. CDR3 coding DNA: TGTGCCAGCAGCTTGAATACTCTTGGTCGAAATGAGCAGTTCTTC. Supplemented by reference TRBV5-4 and TRBJ2-1, the full variable domain reads ETGVTQSPTHLIKTRGQQVTLRCSSQSGHNTVSWYQQALGQGPQFIFQYYREEENGRGNFPPRFSGLQFPNYSSELNVNALELDDSALYLCASSLNTLGRNEQFFGPGTRLTVL.

The chain links TRBV28 to TRBJ1-5, with a tentative D call TRBD1 (6 bases). CDR1 and CDR2 (germline): MDHEN, SYDVKM. Trimming stripped 5 bases from V and 1 base from J, with 12 bases between. The CDR3 runs to 15 residues. CDR3 loop: CASSTQDRSNQPQHF. In DNA, the CDR3 is TGTGCCAGCAGTACCCAGGACAGAAGCAATCAGCCCCAGCATTTT. The complete variable domain, with remaining parts taken from reference TRBV28 and TRBJ1-5, reads DVKVTQSSRYLVKRTGEKVFLECVQDMDHENMFWYRQDPGLGLRLIYFSYDVKMKEKGDIPEGYSVSREKKERFSLILESASTNQTSMYLCASSTQDRSNQPQHFGDGTRLSIL.

This clone appeared a single time. This sequence joins TRBV28 and TRBJ2-2; D ambiguous. The ends were cut back, 6 bases at V and 6 bases at J, with 14 bases in the middle. Germline CDR1 MDHEN, CDR2 SYDVKM. CDR3 size: 14 residues. The CDR3 nucleotides are TGTGCCAGCAGCAGTTTGGTTCCCCCCGGGGAGCTGTTTTTT. Encoded protein: CASSSLVPPGELFF.

The J gene is TRBJ2-3, the V gene TRBV10-3, with D perhaps matching TRBD2 (6 bases). The CDR3 runs to 13 residues. Germline V gene lookup returns CDR1 ENHRY and CDR2 SYGVKD. V lost 6 bases, J lost 1 base, and 8 bases lay in between. This CDR3 is CAIRTGGTDTQYF. The CDR3 DNA sequence: TGTGCCATCAGGACGGGGGGCACAGATACGCAGTATTTT.

This chain uses TRBV19 with TRBJ2-2; perhaps TRBD2 as D (5 bases). CDR1 and CDR2 (germline): LNHDA, SQIVND (reference sequence). The CDR3 extends over 15 amino acids. Between the trimmed V and J ends, which lost 3 bases and 3 bases, there was a span of 11 bases. The CDR3, as DNA: TGTGCCAGTAGTATCGGGGAGCTGGACACCGGGGAGCTGTTTTTT. It codes for CASSIGELDTGELFF.

The J gene is TRBJ2-3, the V gene TRBV11-2, with D maybe TRBD2 (7 bases). This CDR3 is 15 amino acids long. Looked up from germline, CDR1 is SGHAT and CDR2 is FQNNGV. Trimming shortened V by 1 base and J by 3 bases, and 11 bases separated the two germline ends. Here the CDR3 DNA reads TGTGCCAGCAGCTTAGTCGGGGGGACAACAGATACGCAGTATTTT. Amino acid sequence: CASSLVGGTTDTQYF. The full variable domain, completed using reference TRBV11-2 and TRBJ2-3, is EAGVAQSPRYKIIEKRQSVAFWCNPISGHATLYWYQQILGQGPKLLIQFQNNGVVDDSQLPKDRFSAERLKGVDSTLKIQPAKLEDSAVYLCASSLVGGTTDTQYFGPGTRLTVL.

The rearrangement uses TRBV12-5 and TRBJ2-1; possible D gene TRBD2, 5 bases. Germline V gene lookup returns CDR1 LGHNT and CDR2 FRNRAP. This CDR3 is 15 amino acids long. Trimming removed 5 bases from V and 4 bases from J, with 15 bases in between. In nucleotides, the CDR3 is TGTGCTAGTGGTCCCACCTCCCGGGGTTACAATGAGCAGTTCTTC. Protein product: CASGPTSRGYNEQFF.

This chain uses TRBV5-8 with TRBJ2-3; D ambiguous. Germline CDR1 is SGHTS and CDR2 is YDEGEE. V was clipped by 4 bases and J by 0 bases, with 18 bases between them. This CDR3 spans 17 amino acids. CDR3 residues: CASSPTLSTSSTDTQYF. For the CDR3, the DNA is TGTGCCAGCAGCCCAACCTTGAGCACTTCTAGCACAGATACGCAGTATTTT.